This TCR beta chain emerged from a study of blood T cell repertoires in COVID-19. TCRdb's copy holds only in-frame clones and misses some; the assay was immunoSEQ multiplex PCR. Of 60,000 or so clones in the sample, roughly nine tenths were seen once. Germline values: CDR1 SGHRS, CDR2 YFSETQ. The V and J ends lost 7 bases and 0 bases respectively, with 13 bases between them. The CDR3 covers 14 residues. The chain uses TRBV5-1 and TRBJ1-1; the D is unclear. The specimen was peripheral blood. The sequence came from a man in his sixties with acute or convalescent COVID-19. DNA of the CDR3: TGCGCCAGCGGACTAGGCTTGATGAACACTGAAGCTTTCTTT. This translates into CASGLGLMNTEAFF. Looking up the rest from reference TRBV5-1 and TRBJ1-1 gives the full variable domain: KAGVTQTPRYLIKTRGQQVTLSCSPISGHRSVSWYQQTPGQGLQFLFEYFSETQRNKGNFPGRFSGRQFSNSRSEMNVSTLELGDSALYLCASGLGLMNTEAFFGQGTRLTVV.